The source of this TCR beta chain is a study of cytomegalovirus exposure and HLA in healthy donors (dated by TCRdb to 2015 to 2018). About the investigation overall: In an earlier analysis of some 610 of the donors, 250 to 350 Gb of sequence data and 117 million unique TCR beta sequences from about 179 million T cells were reported. A handful of DR-DQ haplotypes were handled as single units for association and clustering because linkage in the cohort was strong. An early release that covered more than 550 HLA-typed donors contained around 330 gigabases of sequencing data and tens of millions of unique TCR sequences. The aim of the study was to test whether cataloging public T cell receptors could identify signatures of past pathogen exposure. The study profiled the T cell repertoires of under 850 subjects by immunosequencing and related them to cytomegalovirus serostatus. Class I and class II HLA loci were covered by the typing at four-digit resolution. Donor age, sex, ethnicity and CMV serostatus were collected together with the repertoire data. In the later analysis, no new phenotypic data were used to find candidate immune exposures; instead, reliance was placed on TCR beta sequences and their occurrence across donors. Among under 450 genotyped donors of the cohort, an average of approximately 240,000 unique TCR beta nucleotide sequences were sequenced per donor, about a sixth of them non-productive. The number of donors typed differed by locus, with roughly 629-640 for A, B, C, DRB1 and DQB1, more than 500 for DQA1, 600 to 610 for DPA1, and roughly 450 for DPB1. In a later analysis, previously published TCR beta repertoires from hundreds of donors were re-analyzed and high-resolution HLA genotyping was added so that TCR occurrence patterns could be studied. Every repertoire in the discovery cohort had been generated on one and the same sequencing platform. In addition to the first cohort of 500 to 850 subjects, a separate validation cohort of 120 different subjects was used. The study combined high-throughput TCR immunosequencing, statistical association of individual TCRs with disease status, and machine learning to predict cytomegalovirus infection status. To decide whether each TCR beta V gene segment behaved as functional or pseudogenic, an earlier analysis of some 580 of the donors relied on high-throughput TCR beta sequencing. Of the 300 to 500 genotyped donors, over 80% were placed in the genetic ancestry cluster associated with self-reported Caucasian donors. Genome-wide SNP genotypes for about three fifths of the roughly 670 donors were used in a later genetic analysis, which treated that subset as a discovery cohort. The research as a whole found: An earlier analysis of approximately 500 of the donors showed that most TCR beta V segments appeared in productive rearrangements either about 90% or about 30% of the time, which broadly matched IMGT annotations. Because some donors lacked HLA typing at each locus, the association tests relied only on the typed subset. A later analysis reported that several top co-occurrence clusters appeared linked to parvovirus B19, influenza, CMV and Epstein-Barr virus. Because counts were too low, seventeen rarely observed V segments, including chromosome 9 orphons, were left out of the earlier analysis of some 640 of the donors. A later analysis associated about 17,000 TCR beta sequences with specific HLA alleles at a false discovery rate of 0.05. Only TCR beta chains were sequenced in this cohort, and the absence of alpha or paired-chain data limited detectable features. For the cohort, immune exposure information was limited to CMV serostatus. In a later analysis, HLA-associated TCR beta chains were found to be more clonally expanded and to have lower generation probabilities than equally common non-associated chains. A total of about 180 TCR beta chains were listed by the study as associated with cytomegalovirus. Roughly uniform sequencing depth across donors was assumed in presence/absence analyses, although this assumption may not hold. V-gene and J-gene trimming of TCR beta chains was associated with a missense DCLRE1C variant in a later genetic analysis, and the association was replicated in an independent cohort. According to a later analysis, TCR association rates differed among HLA loci, with DRB1 alleles showing the most associated TCRs and HLA-C alleles showing the fewest. In vitro tests confirmed that a few of the cytomegalovirus-associated TCR beta chains recognize cytomegalovirus antigens. Most TCR sequences were seen in very few donors, while some public TCRs were found in many individuals. A later genetic analysis reported fewer N-insertions in productive TCRs among donors in an Asian-associated ancestry cluster than the roughly 720-donor mean. In both the original and validation cohorts, the classifier was reported to diagnose cytomegalovirus status with high specificity and sensitivity. Correlated functional status among segregating V segments might reflect linkage disequilibrium, but an unknown experimental factor could not be ruled out. Some IMGT-functional V segments, including TRBV6-2 and TRBV6-3, could not be distinguished by the 87-base-pair reads and were therefore excluded. A further reported finding was that TCR beta sequences accurately predicted the HLA-A and HLA-B alleles for most subjects in the first cohort. A cluster of highly shared sequence variants was judged likely to be a technical artifact of the sequencing pipeline. According to a later analysis, most CMV-associated TCR beta chains appeared to be HLA-restricted, and the HLA associations seemed to be driven largely by CMV exposure. The authors suggested that the approach could potentially be extended to other disease states and immunological phenotypes. Assigning TCR associations to individual alleles was difficult when HLA alleles, especially DR and DQ, strongly co-occurred.

With regard to this clone: Its binding antigen is unknown. Qualities for individual bases were not recorded, and no much larger clone is one base off.

V trim: 4 bases; J trim: 1 base; unmatched bases: 8. The CDR3 numbers 17 residues from cysteine through phenylalanine. Only the CDR3 region is kept as DNA, spanning 51 bases read in frame from base 1. CDR1 MNHEY and CDR2 SMNVEV were looked up in the germline V gene (reference sequence). The library was produced with the immunoSEQ multiplex PCR assay. The multiplex PCR relied on a mix of 60 forward primers for TCR Vbeta segments and 13 reverse primers for TCR Jbeta segments. The CDR3 region of rearranged TCR beta genes was amplified from genomic DNA by a multiplex PCR assay. The Illumina HiSeq System was used to sequence the amplified TCR beta libraries as 87-base-pair reads. Per the original workflow: In a later analysis, tens of millions of unique TCR beta chains were counted across the 500 to 700 repertoires, and roughly 9.9 million of these chains were shared by at least two donors. To remove PCR and sequencing errors, raw reads were error-corrected and collapsed into unique sequences using a nearest-neighbor algorithm that merged closely related sequences. V, D and J gene segments were assigned by aligning CDR3 sequences to IMGT reference sequences. For a sequence to be retained, a match of at least six nucleotides was required to both a V gene segment and a J gene segment. Rearrangements were called productive when the CDR3 lacked stop codons and stayed in frame with V and J; all others were non-productive. CDR3 was defined by IMGT convention, running from the second conserved V-encoded cysteine to the conserved J-encoded phenylalanine. The earlier analysis of about 620 of the donors excluded sequences that lacked an unambiguous match to a single V gene segment. In an earlier analysis of about 590 of the donors, a V segment was called functional when productive rearrangements were above 56.7%, and segregating when the standard deviation between donors exceeded 5%. A statistical classification framework was built for diagnosing cytomegalovirus status from the catalog of TCR beta chain sequences. V and J gene assignment, in a later analysis, came from comparing TCR nucleotide sequences with IMGT/GENE-DB human TR gene sequences. Using the TCRdist pipeline, a later analysis assigned CDR3 sequences along with most-parsimonious VDJ recombination scenarios. In a later analysis, each TCR beta chain was defined by its CDR3 amino acid sequence together with its V-gene family, and reads lacking a unique V-gene family were excluded. To address suspected cross-contamination and a sequencing artifact, a later analysis removed under 600 highly shared, low-generation-probability nucleotide sequences. In a later analysis, a clonal expansion index for each public chain was calculated from normalized within-repertoire ranks of inferred template counts. Generation probabilities in a later analysis came from a VDJ recombination model fitted to out-of-frame rearrangements, and those results were checked against IGoR. In a later analysis, TCR-TCR, TCR-HLA and TCR-CMV co-occurrence was scored with hypergeometric tests, and a repertoire-size bias correction was applied to TCR pairs. To estimate false discovery rates, a later analysis permuted the HLA or CMV assignments 20 times. In a later analysis, co-occurring TCRs were grouped with DBSCAN, and TCRdist sequence similarity was added when clustering was performed within HLA-allele-positive subsets. For co-occurrence clustering, repertoires with fewer than 30,000 or more than 120,000 public chains were excluded, along with roughly five repertoires with anomalous nucleotide sharing. Sourced from immuneACCESS, this table was stored by TCRdb with only in-frame sequences that have V and J called. A share of the clones is absent; for the studies checked, an unresolved V gene accounts for under half, and the remainder has no known explanation. The V and J calls and clone size were taken over from that table, and D and trimming were inferred from the DNA. The sample table contains 170,000 or so clones; only one count was recorded for roughly four fifths of them. The ten biggest clones cover 3% to 3.5% of the sample.

The cohort consisted of 670 or so healthy bone marrow donors. Cohort members were all nominally healthy when sampled, although unrecorded immune exposures were likely present. The donor tested CMV seronegative and was one of the 352 seronegative cohort members. Every donor gave a peripheral blood sample, and the peripheral blood mononuclear cells from that sample were used for TCR beta sequencing. The Qiagen DNeasy Blood Extraction Kit was used to extract genomic DNA from the blood cell samples. The sample consisted of PBMCs. Rearrangement joined TRBV27 to TRBJ2-5; TRBD2 aligns with 11 central bases. The sequence was collected from a middle-aged woman in good health and CMV-seronegative. DNA sequence: TGTGCCAGCAGTTCCAGCCCACTAGCGGGGGTCCAAGAGACCCAGTACTTC. Translated, it gives CASSSSPLAGVQETQYF.